The present entry profiles one TCR beta chain with its context. Patients in Seattle were enrolled during active infection, then followed longitudinally. This sample is part of a study of blood T cell repertoires in COVID-19. For the study at large: Researchers got acute and convalescent COVID-19 samples from the United States, Italy and Spain.

Authors' analysis steps: Amplification of reference gene primers provided the estimated nucleated cell counts. Clones were sequenced by immunoSEQ multiplex PCR, and TCRdb holds only the in-frame ones, with some missing. V, J and clone size reflect that table, while D and trimming were determined from the DNA. The profile shows about 170,000 clones, approximately 87% of them singletons. CDR1 is MNHEY, CDR2 SVGEGT, per germline. Trimming pared 4 bases from V and 5 bases from J, leaving 8 bases between. This CDR3 contains 13 residues. The sequence was collected from a woman in her fifties or sixties with COVID-19, enrolled during active disease. This chain uses TRBV6-2 or TRBV6-3 with TRBJ1-4; D ambiguous. The specimen sequenced was peripheral blood. CDR3 protein: CASSLAGNEKLFF. CDR3 coding DNA: TGTGCCAGCAGTTTGGCGGGGAATGAAAAACTGTTTTTT.